The 21 T cell receptor beta chains reported below all come from one sample, sequenced in a study of OX40 agonist ivuxolimab in advanced cancers. Using immunoSEQ multiplex PCR, the repertoire was profiled, and TCRdb retains in-frame clones only, with some absent. Among 80,000 to 100,000 clones, approximately 94% were seen once, and the ten largest hold around 2.5%. The sample here was CD4+ or CD8+ T cells sorted from blood, taken in a trial of the OX40 agonist ivuxolimab. The receptor set was obtained from an adult with an advanced solid tumor such as melanoma, head and neck, liver or kidney cancer.

This clone was recorded once. The chain has TRBV5-1 and TRBJ2-1; D uncertain. The CDR3 runs to 12 residues. The V end lost 2 bases, the J end lost 8 bases, and 8 bases lay between the germline ends. Germline CDR1 is SGHRS and CDR2 is YFSETQ. This CDR3 is CASSFGFDEQFF. CDR3 in DNA: TGCGCCAGCAGCTTTGGCTTCGATGAGCAGTTCTTC.

V usage is TRBV6-1 and J usage is TRBJ1-1, with TRBD1 identical over 12 bases. Germline V CDR1 and CDR2: MNHNS, SASEGT. There are 17 residues in the CDR3. The ends lost 5 bases at V and 1 base at J; junction bases unmatched: 8. The CDR3 region is CASSKEGQGAGNTEAFF. The DNA of the CDR3 is TGTGCCAGCAGTAAAGAGGGACAGGGGGCGGGGAACACTGAAGCTTTCTTT.

This clone was recorded once. The chain employs TRBV6-5 and TRBJ2-1, with D unclear. The CDR3 sequence is 15 residues long. Per the germline V gene, CDR1 is MNHEY and CDR2 is SVGAGI. Trimming pared 1 base from V and 5 bases from J, leaving 12 bases between. The CDR3 loop is CASSYFSGGDNEQFF. The CDR3 DNA is TGTGCCAGCAGTTACTTCTCGGGTGGGGACAATGAGCAGTTCTTC.

The chain has TRBV19 and TRBJ1-5, with a tentative D call TRBD1 (6 bases). This CDR3 spans 14 amino acids. Germline V gene lookup returns CDR1 LNHDA and CDR2 SQIVND (reference sequence). The V end was cut by 7 bases, the J end by 3 bases, with 13 bases between. As DNA, the CDR3 is TGTGCCAGTACTGGGGGGCTCCCCAATCAGCCCCAGCATTTT. Encoded protein: CASTGGLPNQPQHF.

The J gene is TRBJ1-3, the V gene TRBV6-1; D remains unclear. V was trimmed by 1 base and J by 0 bases, leaving 10 bases between them. Germline assignment: CDR1 MNHNS and CDR2 SASEGT. This CDR3 comprises 16 residues. The CDR3 reads CASSEVEAISGNTIYF. CDR3 coding DNA: TGTGCCAGCAGTGAAGTGGAGGCTATCTCTGGAAACACCATATATTTT.

V gene TRBV12-5 combines with J gene TRBJ2-7, with D tentatively TRBD1 (6 bases). Germline CDR1 and CDR2: LGHNT and FRNRAP. The V and J ends lost 2 bases and 8 bases respectively, with 16 bases between them. This CDR3 is 14 amino acids long. CDR3 sequence: CASGLPRETGKQYF. Here the CDR3 DNA reads TGTGCTAGTGGTTTGCCCCGTGAGACAGGCAAGCAGTACTTC. The complete variable domain, with remaining parts taken from reference TRBV12-5 and TRBJ2-7, reads DARVTQTPRHKVTEMGQEVTMRCQPILGHNTVFWYRQTMMQGLELLAYFRNRAPLDDSGMPKDRFSAEMPDATLATLKIQPSEPRDSAVYFCASGLPRETGKQYFGPGTRLTVT.

The genes are TRBV5-6 and TRBJ2-2; D is uncertain. The CDR3 covers 15 residues. Germline V gene lookup returns CDR1 SGHDT and CDR2 YYEEEE. The germline V and J ends were trimmed by 0 bases and 4 bases, with 10 bases remaining between them. The CDR3 DNA follows: TGTGCCAGCAGCTTGGCCTTTAGCATCACCGGGGAGCTGTTTTTT. Encoded protein: CASSLAFSITGELFF.

This clone was found once. This rearrangement joins TRBV9 to TRBJ2-7; 9 bases match TRBD1. This CDR3 region has 17 residues. From germline, CDR1 is SGDLS and CDR2 YYNGEE. V shed 4 bases and J 3 bases; nucleotides not matched to a gene: 14. The CDR3: CASSPRPGTGFFYEQYF. Here the CDR3 DNA reads TGTGCCAGCAGCCCGCGCCCCGGGACAGGGTTTTTCTACGAGCAGTACTTC. Using reference TRBV9 and TRBJ2-7 for the parts outside the CDR3, the full variable domain is DSGVTQTPKHLITATGQRVTLRCSPRSGDLSVYWYQQSLDQGLQFLIQYYNGEERAKGNILERFSAQQFPDLHSELNLSSLELGDSALYFCASSPRPGTGFFYEQYFGPGTRLTVT.

This sequence joins TRBV13 and TRBJ2-7; 7 positions agree with TRBD2. Per the germline V gene, CDR1 is PRHDT and CDR2 is FYEKMQ (reference sequence). Unmatched junction bases numbered 5, after V lost 7 bases and J lost 2 bases. The length of the CDR3 is 13 residues. The CDR3 nucleotides read TGTGCCAGCACCTCCCGGGGGGCCTACGAGCAGTACTTC. Encoded protein: CASTSRGAYEQYF. The full variable domain, with the rest looked up from reference TRBV13 and TRBJ2-7, is AAGVIQSPRHLIKEKRETATLKCYPIPRHDTVYWYQQGPGQDPQFLISFYEKMQSDKGSIPDRFSAQQFSDYHSELNMSSLELGDSALYFCASTSRGAYEQYFGPGTRLTVT.

V gene TRBV7-6 combines with J gene TRBJ1-1, with D maybe TRBD1 (6 bases). V shed 5 bases and J shed 6 bases, with 10 bases lying between them. This CDR3 is built from 12 residues. Germline loops: CDR1 SGHVS, CDR2 FNYEAQ. CDR3 sequence reads: CASSPGGSEAFF. The CDR3 nucleotides are TGTGCCAGCAGCCCGGGGGGCTCTGAAGCTTTCTTT.

Points on this clone: The sample has other DNA sequences that encode this CDR3 too. The chain is built from TRBV5-6 and TRBJ1-1, with D possibly matching TRBD1 (5 bases). V lost 2 bases to trimming and J lost 5 bases, with 7 bases between them. The germline CDR1 and CDR2 sequences are SGHDT and YYEEEE. This CDR3 has 12 residues. CDR3 DNA sequence: TGTGCCAGCAGCTTTGGGGGAACTGAAGCTTTCTTT. This translates into CASSFGGTEAFF.

The chain uses TRBV4-3 and TRBJ2-1, with D maybe TRBD2 (5 bases). Trimming removed 3 bases at V and 5 bases at J, with 11 bases between. This CDR3 contains 14 residues. Germline-derived CDR1 and CDR2 are LGHNA and YSLEER. The CDR3 DNA is TGCGCCAGCAGCCATCTAACTAGAAACAATGAGCAGTTCTTC. Translated, it gives CASSHLTRNNEQFF.

V is TRBV6-4 and J is TRBJ2-1; the match to TRBD2 covers 14 bases. CDR1 and CDR2 from the germline V gene are MRHNA and SNTAGT. The ends lost 5 bases at V and 2 bases at J; junction bases unmatched: 11. The CDR3 contains 19 residues. Written as DNA, the CDR3 is TGTGCCAGCAGTCCAACCGGGACTAGCGGGGGACTTCCCTACAATGAGCAGTTCTTC. Amino acids: CASSPTGTSGGLPYNEQFF.

V is TRBV10-3 and J is TRBJ2-2; D gene uncertain. The V end was cut by 3 bases, the J end by 3 bases, with 8 bases between. This CDR3 is 14 amino acids long. The V gene's germline CDR1 is ENHRY and CDR2 SYGVKD. CDR3 DNA: TGTGCCATCAGTGATTTGCCAGACACCGGGGAGCTGTTTTTT. Amino acids: CAISDLPDTGELFF.

The DNA for the CDR3 is TGCGCCAGCAGCGAGACAGGGAAAGGGGCCAACGTCCTGACTTTC. It specifies CASSETGKGANVLTF. The V call is TRBV4-1, the J call TRBJ2-6, with 7 bases fitting TRBD1. V dropped 5 bases and J dropped 4; count of bases not matched to a gene: 5. Germline loops: CDR1 MGHRA, CDR2 YSYEKL. The CDR3 is 15 amino acids.

This clone was counted a single time. The chain recombines TRBV27 with TRBJ2-5; 11 bases match TRBD2. After removal of 1 base from V and 1 base from J, the junction contained 14 bases not matched to a gene. Germline V CDR1 and CDR2: MNHEY, SMNVEV (reference sequence). CDR3 length: 20 amino acids. The CDR3 spells CASSLLGTIAGGPPQETQYF. The CDR3 nucleotides read TGTGCCAGCAGTTTATTAGGGACTATAGCGGGGGGGCCACCCCAAGAGACCCAGTACTTC.

The rearrangement uses TRBV6-1 and TRBJ2-3; 8 bases align to TRBD1. The CDR3 runs to 16 residues. Per the germline V gene, CDR1 is MNHNS and CDR2 is SASEGT. The V gene end was trimmed by 1 base and the J gene end by 2 bases; junction bases not matched to a gene: 5. CDR3 region: CASSEGDRSDTDTQYF. As DNA, the CDR3 is TGTGCCAGCAGTGAAGGGGACAGGTCGGACACAGATACGCAGTATTTT.

This chain links TRBV19 with TRBJ2-5; 7 nucleotides agree with TRBD1. The V segment lost 1 base and the J segment 0 bases; nucleotides outside the gene matches: 11. Looked up from germline, CDR1 is LNHDA and CDR2 is SQIVND (reference sequence). This CDR3 region has 18 residues. For the CDR3, the DNA is TGTGCCAGTAGTATAGGGTTTAGGGGGCGTGAGTACCAAGAGACCCAGTACTTC. It specifies CASSIGFRGREYQETQYF.

V usage is TRBV5-1 and J usage is TRBJ2-3, with TRBD2 identical over 7 bases. With V trimmed by 2 bases and J by 2 bases, 8 bases remained unmatched. The CDR3 loop spans 16 amino acids. CDR1 and CDR2 (germline): SGHRS, YFSETQ. CDR3 sequence (DNA): TGCGCCAGCAGCTTTGACCAGCGGGGTTTCACAGATACGCAGTATTTT. Translation: CASSFDQRGFTDTQYF.

The chain combines TRBV2 with TRBJ2-1, with D possibly TRBD2 on 5 matching bases. The CDR3 runs 15 residues. Germline-derived CDR1 and CDR2 are SNHLY and FYNNEI. V was shortened by 6 bases and J by 9 bases, with 21 bases between the two germline ends. The CDR3 nucleotides are TGTGCCAGCAGGACGGGGTTCCAAAAACTGGTTGAGCAGTTCTTC. Translated: CASRTGFQKLVEQFF.

V is TRBV29-1 and J is TRBJ2-5; no definite D call. Germline V gene data show CDR1 as SQVTM and CDR2 as ANQGSEA. The CDR3 has 14 residues. V was cut by 1 base and J by 5 bases, with 14 bases left in between. Written as DNA, the CDR3 is TGCAGCGTTGAAGGGCTAAGGGTAGTGGAGACCCAGTACTTC. Encoded protein: CSVEGLRVVETQYF.